A single sample gave rise to the 9 T cell receptor beta chains below, sequenced in a study of blood T cell repertoires in COVID-19. Clones were sequenced by immunoSEQ multiplex PCR, and TCRdb holds only the in-frame ones, with some missing. The sample consists of under 200,000 clones, about four fifths of them appearing once. The material sequenced was PBMCs or T cells enriched from blood (not recorded which). Receptors originate from a man aged 60 to 69 who had recovered from COVID-19.

V is TRBV19 and J is TRBJ2-5; D call uncertain. V gave up 3 bases and J gave up 5 bases, with 13 bases separating them. CDR1 LNHDA and CDR2 SQIVND come from the germline V gene (reference sequence). This CDR3 has 14 residues. DNA for the CDR3: TGTGCCAGTAGTATCGACGGTCTGGGCGAGACCCAGTACTTC. Translated, it gives CASSIDGLGETQYF.

This chain connects TRBV15 to TRBJ1-1; D perhaps matches TRBD1 (6 bases). Germline V lookup: CDR1 LNHNV, CDR2 YYDKDF (reference sequence). V was clipped by 4 bases and J by 1 base, with 10 bases between them. CDR3 size: 14 residues. CDR3 in amino acids: CATSTGTPNTEAFF. DNA of the CDR3: TGTGCCACCAGCACCGGGACACCGAACACTGAAGCTTTCTTT.

The rearrangement uses TRBV7-3 and TRBJ2-6, with TRBD1 as a possible D gene (6 bases). V lost 5 bases and J 0 bases, leaving 8 bases between the germline ends. CDR1 is SGHTA, CDR2 FQGTGA, per germline. CDR3 length: 15 residues. In nucleotides, the CDR3 is TGTGCCAGCAGCATGACAGGCTCTGGGGCCAACGTCCTGACTTTC. This gives the protein CASSMTGSGANVLTF.

The chain is built from TRBV18 and TRBJ1-3; weak D call: TRBD1 (5 bases). This CDR3 contains 15 residues. Trimming removed 2 bases at V and 2 bases at J, with 10 bases between. The germline V gene encodes CDR1 KGHSH and CDR2 LQKENI. The CDR3 sequence: CASSPRAGTGNTIYF. CDR3 in DNA: TGTGCCAGCTCACCAAGGGCAGGGACTGGAAACACCATATATTTT. Full variable domain (remainder filled in from reference TRBV18 and TRBJ1-3): NAGVMQNPRHLVRRRGQEARLRCSPMKGHSHVYWYRQLPEEGLKFMVYLQKENIIDESGMPKERFSAEFPKEGPSILRIQQVVRGDSAAYFCASSPRAGTGNTIYFGEGSWLTVV.

This clone was observed a handful of times. The rearrangement joins TRBV10-3 to TRBJ2-3; 7 bases map to TRBD1. The CDR3 loop spans 14 amino acids. CDR1 and CDR2 (germline): ENHRY, SYGVKD. Trimming at V came to 2 bases and at J to 2 bases, leaving 1 base not matched to a gene. The CDR3 reads CAISEGQDTDTQYF. CDR3 coding DNA: TGTGCCATCAGTGAGGGACAGGACACAGATACGCAGTATTTT.

This clone was counted a single time. J is TRBJ2-3 and V is TRBV5-1; D gene ambiguous. Per germline, CDR1 SGHRS and CDR2 YFSETQ. CDR3 length equals 16 residues. V was pared by 8 bases and J by 2 bases, with 21 bases between. This chain's CDR3 is CASHPGQQASTDTQYF. CDR3 nucleotides: TGCGCCAGTCATCCTGGGCAGCAGGCCTCCACAGATACGCAGTATTTT.

This clone was picked up a small number of times. The gene calls are TRBV19 and TRBJ1-2; no reliable D call. Germline loops: CDR1 LNHDA, CDR2 SQIVND (reference sequence). The CDR3 contains 13 residues. V dropped 9 bases and J dropped 0 bases, with 11 bases sitting between them. The CDR3 DNA sequence: TGTGCCAGCGCGGCTATGGCTAACTATGGCTACACCTTC. Translation gives CASAAMANYGYTF.

The V call is TRBV19, the J call TRBJ2-2; 8 bases are shared with TRBD2. The CDR3 runs to 16 residues. V gave up 3 bases and J gave up 4 bases; unmatched junction bases: 7. From germline, CDR1 is LNHDA and CDR2 SQIVND (reference sequence). In nucleotides, the CDR3 is TGTGCCAGTAGTATCGCCAGCGGGAGTACCACCGGGGAGCTGTTTTTT. Amino acid sequence: CASSIASGSTTGELFF.

This rearrangement joins TRBV7-9 to TRBJ1-2; D is perhaps TRBD1 (5 bases). Trimming removed 1 base at V and 5 bases at J, with 11 bases between. The germline CDR1 and CDR2 sequences are SEHNR and FQNEAQ (reference sequence). The CDR3 consists of 14 residues. CDR3 amino acids: CASSLVGREYGYTF. Here the CDR3 DNA reads TGTGCCAGCAGCTTAGTAGGCAGGGAATATGGCTACACCTTC.